These T cell receptor beta chains were read from a single sample in a study of blood T cell repertoires in COVID-19. TCRdb's table, derived via immunoSEQ multiplex PCR, lists solely in-frame clones and lacks some. The sample consists of 400,000 to 450,000 clones, roughly 88% of them appearing once. The specimen was peripheral blood. Receptor source: a woman in her thirties with active or convalescent COVID-19. The CDR3 runs from the conserved cysteine through the conserved F or W. Fields, in order: D gene, CDR3 length, V gene, J gene, clone size, CDR3 protein, CDR3 DNA. D genes are given only for firm matches. Only some rows state a clone size, as once, few, many or a class for expanded clones.

D: TRBD2
length: 13
V: TRBV5-6
J: TRBJ2-1
size: -
CDR3: CASSPRLAGEQFF
DNA: TGTGCCAGCAGCCCGCGACTAGCGGGCGAGCAGTTCTTC

D: TRBD2
length: 14
V: TRBV19
J: TRBJ2-1
size: -
CDR3: CASRGGLADVEQFF
DNA: TGTGCCAGTAGGGGAGGACTAGCGGACGTTGAGCAGTTCTTC

D: -
length: 15
V: TRBV10-3
J: TRBJ2-2
size: -
CDR3: CAAQTGGGITGELFF
DNA: TGTGCCGCCCAGACGGGGGGCGGCATCACCGGGGAGCTGTTTTTT

D: TRBD2
length: 17
V: TRBV7-2
J: TRBJ2-3
size: -
CDR3: CASSLTTSGLDTDTQYF
DNA: TGTGCCAGCAGCTTGACAACTAGCGGGTTGGACACAGATACGCAGTATTTT

D: -
length: 16
V: TRBV6-1
J: TRBJ1-1
size: -
CDR3: CASSEDHRAWNTEAFF
DNA: TGTGCCAGCAGTGAAGACCACAGGGCTTGGAACACTGAAGCTTTCTTT

D: -
length: 16
V: TRBV7-9
J: TRBJ2-7
size: -
CDR3: CASSLAPSTRVYEQYF
DNA: TGTGCCAGCAGCTTAGCTCCCTCTACCAGGGTCTACGAGCAGTACTTC

D: TRBD1
length: 16
V: TRBV10-3
J: TRBJ2-3
size: -
CDR3: CAIRPDRVAATDTQYF
DNA: TGTGCCATCAGACCGGACAGGGTAGCGGCCACAGATACGCAGTATTTT

D: TRBD2
length: 14
V: TRBV7-9
J: TRBJ2-4
size: -
CDR3: CASSLGTSVDIQYF
DNA: TGTGCCAGCAGCTTAGGGACTAGCGTCGACATTCAGTACTTC

D: TRBD1
length: 16
V: TRBV18
J: TRBJ1-1
size: -
CDR3: CASSPPSGGTYTEAFF
DNA: TGTGCCAGCTCACCACCGTCAGGGGGCACGTACACTGAAGCTTTCTTT

D: TRBD1
length: 14
V: TRBV5-4
J: TRBJ2-1
size: -
CDR3: CASSRQGPYNEQFF
DNA: TGTGCCAGCAGTCGACAGGGACCCTACAATGAGCAGTTCTTC

D: -
length: 15
V: TRBV10-2
J: TRBJ1-3
size: -
CDR3: CASSATSVSGNTIYF
DNA: TGCGCCAGCAGTGCTACGTCCGTCTCTGGAAACACCATATATTTT

D: -
length: 12
V: TRBV27
J: TRBJ1-6
size: -
CDR3: CASNKGNSPLHF
DNA: TGTGCCAGCAATAAGGGGAATTCACCCCTCCACTTT

D: TRBD1
length: 16
V: TRBV19
J: TRBJ1-1
size: -
CDR3: CASSMMGTGLYTEAFF
DNA: TGTGCCAGTAGTATGATGGGGACAGGTTTGTACACTGAAGCTTTCTTT

D: TRBD2
length: 15
V: TRBV11-3
J: TRBJ2-3
size: once
CDR3: CASSSLAGDTDTQYF
DNA: TGTGCCAGCAGCTCGCTAGCGGGGGACACAGATACGCAGTATTTT

D: -
length: 15
V: TRBV4-1
J: TRBJ1-5
size: once
CDR3: CASSQDAGGNQPQHF
DNA: TGCGCCAGCAGCCAAGACGCGGGGGGGAATCAGCCCCAGCATTTT

D: TRBD2
length: 18
V: TRBV5-4
J: TRBJ2-2
size: -
CDR3: CASSSPAGGRGNTGELFF
DNA: TGTGCCAGCAGCTCGCCCGCGGGGGGGAGGGGGAACACCGGGGAGCTGTTTTTT

D: -
length: 15
V: TRBV4-2
J: TRBJ1-4
size: -
CDR3: CASSQVSQGGEKLFF
DNA: TGTGCCAGCAGCCAAGTATCGCAGGGTGGCGAAAAACTGTTTTTT

D: TRBD2
length: 19
V: TRBV3-1/TRBV3-2
J: TRBJ2-5
size: -
CDR3: CASSQAGTSGRLGQETQYF
DNA: TGTGCCAGCAGCCAGGCCGGGACTAGCGGGAGGCTGGGCCAAGAGACCCAGTACTTC

D: TRBD1
length: 13
V: TRBV25-1
J: TRBJ1-2
size: -
CDR3: CASRSGGHYGYTF
DNA: TGTGCCAGCAGATCAGGGGGGCACTATGGCTACACCTTC

D: TRBD1
length: 13
V: TRBV7-8
J: TRBJ1-1
size: once
CDR3: CASSDDDRAEAFF
DNA: TGTGCCAGCAGCGACGACGACAGGGCTGAAGCTTTCTTT

D: -
length: 14
V: TRBV19
J: TRBJ1-5
size: -
CDR3: CASRQITSNQPQHF
DNA: TGTGCCAGTAGACAGATAACGAGCAATCAGCCCCAGCATTTT

D: -
length: 17
V: TRBV9
J: TRBJ1-4
size: -
CDR3: CASSVARGGDNGEKLFF
DNA: TGTGCCAGCAGCGTAGCTCGAGGGGGGGACAATGGTGAAAAACTGTTTTTT

D: -
length: 13
V: TRBV6-5
J: TRBJ1-5
size: -
CDR3: CASSNSEGRPQHF
DNA: TGTGCCAGCAGTAATAGTGAGGGTCGGCCCCAGCATTTT

D: -
length: 14
V: TRBV2
J: TRBJ1-2
size: -
CDR3: CASSEAPGIYVYTF
DNA: TGTGCCAGCAGTGAAGCGCCCGGTATCTATGTCTACACCTTC

D: -
length: 10
V: TRBV20-1
J: TRBJ2-7
size: -
CDR3: CSARVEEQYF
DNA: TGCAGTGCTAGAGTGGAGGAGCAGTACTTC

D: TRBD2
length: 15
V: TRBV27
J: TRBJ2-1
size: -
CDR3: CASRSGLAGVYEQFF
DNA: TGTGCCAGCAGGTCCGGACTAGCGGGAGTCTATGAGCAGTTCTTC

D: -
length: 14
V: TRBV27
J: TRBJ2-7
size: -
CDR3: CASSFSRSSYEQYF
DNA: TGTGCCAGCAGTTTTTCTAGAAGCTCCTACGAGCAGTACTTC

D: -
length: 16
V: TRBV27
J: TRBJ1-2
size: -
CDR3: CASSTRRTEANYGYTF
DNA: TGTGCCAGCAGTACTAGAAGGACAGAAGCTAACTATGGCTACACCTTC

D: TRBD2
length: 13
V: TRBV7-9
J: TRBJ2-1
size: -
CDR3: CASSLTPGTSFFF
DNA: TGTGCCAGCAGCTTAACCCCCGGGACTAGCTTTTTCTTC

D: -
length: 15
V: TRBV3-1/TRBV3-2
J: TRBJ1-2
size: -
CDR3: CASSKTLTGAYGYTF
DNA: TGTGCCAGCAGCAAGACCCTTACAGGCGCATATGGCTACACCTTC

D: -
length: 15
V: TRBV11-2
J: TRBJ1-1
size: -
CDR3: CASSLVPGMNTEAFF
DNA: TGTGCCAGCAGCTTAGTGCCGGGGATGAACACTGAAGCTTTCTTT

D: TRBD2
length: 18
V: TRBV3-1/TRBV3-2
J: TRBJ2-7
size: -
CDR3: CASSLGGTASGGAYEQYF
DNA: TGTGCCAGCAGCCTTGGGGGCACTGCTAGCGGGGGAGCATACGAGCAGTACTTC